The next 7 T cell receptor beta chains were all read from a single sample in a study of control samples from healthy donors and cancer patients. The assay was immunoSEQ multiplex PCR, and TCRdb's table has in-frame clones only and misses some. The sample holds 95,000 to 130,000 clones; around 90% are singletons and the top ten take under 2.5%. Sample: blood. These receptors originate from a woman in her 70s in good health.

This clone was seen a few times. CDR3 sequence: CASRPGDGGWEETQYF. DNA for the CDR3: TGCGCCAGCCGCCCCGGGGATGGGGGTTGGGAGGAGACCCAGTACTTC. The V and J genes are TRBV5-1 and TRBJ2-5; TRBD1 or TRBD2 may be the D gene (5 bases each). CDR1 is SGHRS, CDR2 YFSETQ, per germline. The CDR3 has 16 residues. Trimming removed 7 bases at V and 5 bases at J, with 24 bases between.

The chain is built from TRBV5-1 and TRBJ2-7, with D perhaps matching TRBD2 (5 bases). V was shortened by 7 bases and J by 1 base, with 15 bases between the two germline ends. The CDR3 contains 14 residues. CDR1 SGHRS and CDR2 YFSETQ come from the germline V gene. The CDR3 DNA sequence: TGCGCCAGCGGACTTGTAATGGGATCCTACGAGCAGTACTTC. It encodes CASGLVMGSYEQYF.

V gene TRBV4-1 combines with J gene TRBJ2-1, with 7 nucleotides matching TRBD2. The V segment lost 4 bases and the J segment 5 bases; nucleotides outside the gene matches: 11. The germline V gene has CDR1 MGHRA and CDR2 YSYEKL. CDR3 length: 16 amino acids. CDR3 region: CASSPFLMGGDNEQFF. The CDR3 coding sequence is TGCGCCAGCAGCCCTTTTTTGATGGGGGGGGACAATGAGCAGTTCTTC.

CDR3 amino acids: CASSSTGIVATNEKLFF. In nucleotides, the CDR3 is TGTGCCAGCAGTTCTACCGGGATCGTTGCAACTAATGAAAAACTGTTTTTT. V and J are TRBV27 and TRBJ1-4; D unclear. In germline, CDR1 is MNHEY, CDR2 SMNVEV (reference sequence). The V end was cut by 4 bases, the J end by 0 bases, with 15 bases between. The CDR3 runs to 17 residues.

Comment on this clone: Distinct nucleotide sequences in the sample also encode this CDR3. The chain links TRBV27 to TRBJ2-5; 8 bases agree with TRBD2. Losses at the gene ends were 6 bases for V and 5 bases for J; bases not matched to a gene: 11. Germline loops: CDR1 MNHEY, CDR2 SMNVEV (reference sequence). CDR3 length: 15 amino acids. The CDR3 DNA is TGTGCCAGCAGCCTGACCCGTTCTAGCGGGGAGACCCAGTACTTC. It is translated as CASSLTRSSGETQYF.

This clone was seen once. This chain links TRBV6-5 with TRBJ2-7, with D possibly matching TRBD1 (7 bases). Trimming shortened V by 0 bases and J by 4 bases, and 13 bases separated the two germline ends. The CDR3 is 15 residues long. The germline V gene encodes CDR1 MNHEY and CDR2 SVGAGI. The DNA for the CDR3 is TGTGCCAGCAGTTACTCGAGGAGGGGGCTGTACGAGCAGTACTTC. Amino acid sequence: CASSYSRRGLYEQYF.

This clone showed up just once. V and J are TRBV16 and TRBJ1-5; 8 nucleotides agree with TRBD1. The CDR3 has 15 amino acids. Germline CDR1 and CDR2: KGHSY and FQNENV. The junction had 5 bases not matched to a gene; V was cut back by 1 base and J by 6 bases. CDR3 in DNA: TGTGCCAGCAGCCAATGGGGGCAGGGGGCTCAGCCCCAGCATTTT. It encodes CASSQWGQGAQPQHF.